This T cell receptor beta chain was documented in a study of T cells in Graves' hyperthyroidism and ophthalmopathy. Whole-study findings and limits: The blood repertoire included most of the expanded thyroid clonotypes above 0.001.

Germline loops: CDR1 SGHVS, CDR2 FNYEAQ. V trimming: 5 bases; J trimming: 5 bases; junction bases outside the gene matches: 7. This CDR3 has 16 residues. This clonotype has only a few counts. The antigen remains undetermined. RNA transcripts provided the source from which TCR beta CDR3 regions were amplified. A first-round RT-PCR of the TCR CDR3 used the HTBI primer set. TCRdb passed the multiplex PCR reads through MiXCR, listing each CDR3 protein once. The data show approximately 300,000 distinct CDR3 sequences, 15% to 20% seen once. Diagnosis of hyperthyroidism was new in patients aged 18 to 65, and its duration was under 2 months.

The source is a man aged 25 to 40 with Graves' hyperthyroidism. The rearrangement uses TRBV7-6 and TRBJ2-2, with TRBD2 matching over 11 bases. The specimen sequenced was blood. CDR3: CASSLLAGEDTGELFF. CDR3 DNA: TGTGCCAGCAGCCTACTAGCGGGAGAAGATACCGGGGAGCTGTTTTTT.